Reported below is one TCR beta chain. What antigen it recognizes has not been identified. Per-nucleotide qualities are absent, and no much larger clonotype sits a single base away. The sample originates from a study of blood T cell repertoires in COVID-19 (dated by TCRdb to the early 2020s). Background for the entire study: Collaborator samples came from the United States, Italy and Spain and covered acute and convalescent phases of COVID-19. The material from the prospective study consisted of cDNA or gDNA derived from T cells, B-cell-depleted T cells, or PBMCs. The repertoires were released in a freely available public database meant as a resource for research on the immune response to SARS-CoV-2. Where available, HLA class I and class II types were obtained from metadata supplied by the sample provider rather than from assay-based typing. Deeply sampled blood TCRbeta repertoires from subjects exposed to, actively infected with, or recovered from COVID-19 were included in the dataset. Nearly every sample came with metadata listing a de-identified subject ID, COVID-19 status, age in years and sex. The samples were drawn from two sources: the first 160 participants of the ongoing ImmuneRACE study, and over 950 subjects contributed by 6 global collaborators. The paper's findings and limits, for the study overall: The amount of clinical and demographic metadata varied by source and participant and was provided uncurated.

V lost 4 bases and J lost 6 bases, and the count of bases not matched to a germline gene is 6. CDR1 and CDR2 were assigned from the germline V gene (reference sequence) as LGHDT and YNNKEL. From cysteine to phenylalanine, the CDR3 is 14 amino acids long. Of all the DNA, just the CDR3 is kept, 42 bases in frame from base 1. Collaborating institutions collected whole blood in K2EDTA tubes following their own protocols. For TCRbeta analysis, collaborators shipped samples as frozen whole blood, isolated PBMCs, or DNA extracted from either of those sample types. TCRbeta CDR3 regions were amplified from genomic DNA using the immunoSEQ Assay, a bias-controlled multiplex PCR. The paper's processing steps were these. Within the assay, amplification of reference gene primers was used to estimate how many nucleated cells each sample contained. To quantify the absolute abundance of each unique TCRbeta CDR3 rearrangement, sequence reads were collapsed and filtered. For each sample, productive Simpson clonality was calculated as the square root of Simpson's diversity index across productive rearrangements. What TCRdb holds here is the immuneACCESS table cut down to in-frame rearrangements. Part of the clones is not present; checked against another copy, under half of the missing clones reflect an unresolved V gene, and the others are unexplained. V, J and clone size were drawn from that table, and D and trimming were deduced from the DNA. For this sample there are about 120,000 clones; 86% appear just once. The top ten hold 3.5% to 5% of the sample.

Sequencing input: peripheral blood. This receptor was taken from a man aged 40-49 years with acute or convalescent COVID-19. The V gene is TRBV3-1 (or the pseudogene TRBV3-2) and the J gene is TRBJ2-1, with 7 bases matching TRBD1. CDR3 loop: CASSRQGISNEQFF. The DNA sequence reads TGTGCCAGCAGCCGACAGGGCATTTCCAATGAGCAGTTCTTC.